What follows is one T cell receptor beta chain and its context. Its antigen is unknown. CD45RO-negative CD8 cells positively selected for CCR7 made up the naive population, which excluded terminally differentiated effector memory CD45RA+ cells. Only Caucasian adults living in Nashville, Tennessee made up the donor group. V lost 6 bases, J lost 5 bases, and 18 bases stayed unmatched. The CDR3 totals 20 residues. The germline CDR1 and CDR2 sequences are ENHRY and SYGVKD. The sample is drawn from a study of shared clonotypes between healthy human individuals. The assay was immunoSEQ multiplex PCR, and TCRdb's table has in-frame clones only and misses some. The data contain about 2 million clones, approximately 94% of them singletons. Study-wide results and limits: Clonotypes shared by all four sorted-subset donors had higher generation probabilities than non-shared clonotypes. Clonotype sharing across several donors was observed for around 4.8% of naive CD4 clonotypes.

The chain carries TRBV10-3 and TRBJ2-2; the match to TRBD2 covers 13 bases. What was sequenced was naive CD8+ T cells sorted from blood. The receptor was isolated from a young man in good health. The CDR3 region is CAISQNPGLAGSEGTGELFF. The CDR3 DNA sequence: TGTGCCATCAGCCAAAATCCGGGACTAGCGGGGTCGGAGGGTACCGGGGAGCTGTTTTTT.